This entry features one T cell receptor (beta chain) sequence. The antigen remains unidentified. V lost 4 bases to trimming and J lost 3 bases; unmatched junction nucleotides: 9. The CDR3 extends over 15 amino acids. Germline V gene data show CDR1 as SGDLS and CDR2 as YYNGEE. The PCR ran on 60 Vbeta and 13 Jbeta primers. As handled by the study authors: Later analysis identified approximately 80 million unique TCR beta chains, roughly 11 million shared. The repertoire was sequenced with immunoSEQ multiplex PCR; TCRdb's copy has only in-frame clones and lacks some. D and trimming come from the DNA, and the V and J calls and clone size come from that table. There are around 150,000 clones in the sample; approximately 9% occur only once, and 1.8% lies in the top ten. These data come from a study of cytomegalovirus exposure and HLA in healthy donors. Findings of the study overall: A later analysis linked a missense DCLRE1C variant to TCR beta V- and J-gene trimming. No immune exposure information besides CMV serostatus was available.

This TCR was sampled from a male donor in good health and CMV-seronegative. The material sequenced was PBMCs. V usage is TRBV9 and J usage is TRBJ1-2; 7 bases fit TRBD1. The CDR3 here is CASSTRQGSYYGYTF. CDR3 sequence (DNA): TGTGCCAGCAGCACTCGACAGGGCTCCTACTATGGCTACACCTTC.